This T cell receptor beta chain was profiled in a study of T cells in Graves' hyperthyroidism and ophthalmopathy. Amplification of TCR beta CDR3 regions used RNA as the template. Researchers ran a first-round RT-PCR on the TCR CDR3 using the HTBI primer set. TCRdb used MiXCR to reprocess the multiplex PCR reads, holding one entry per CDR3 protein. The sample contains hundreds of thousands of distinct CDR3 sequences, 14% to 15% of which appear only once. The V gene's germline CDR1 is DFQATT and CDR2 SNEGSKA (reference sequence). The length of the CDR3 is 13 residues. The V end lost 3 bases, the J end lost 7 bases, and 13 bases lay between the germline ends. Ophthalmopathy cases met thresholds of Clinical Activity Score at least 3, NOSPECS grade at least 4 and duration under 3 months. The PBMCs were taken from over 9.5 ml of fresh peripheral blood.

The material sequenced was blood. The chain has TRBV20-1 and TRBJ1-5; D is undetermined. The receptor was isolated from a middle-aged woman with Graves' ophthalmopathy. CDR3 amino acids: CSASPGVGQPQHF. CDR3 DNA: TGCAGTGCTAGCCCCGGGGTTGGACAGCCCCAGCATTTT.